Following are 24 T cell receptor beta chains from one sample sequenced in a study of CD8+CD57+ T cells in acquired aplastic anemia listed by TCRdb under 2018. The patients picked for sequencing were ones in whom flow cytometry had shown an expansion of CD8+CD57+ cells. The sequencer was an Illumina HiSeq 2000. Profiling of TCR beta VDJ combinations and CDR3 sequences used genomic DNA as the template. Clones were called with MiXCR by TCRdb after fastp trimmed the public reads at Q25, and only in-frame beta chains were retained. Each CDR3 protein gets just one entry, which takes the most common genes and DNA from the rows behind it. The sample table contains under 200,000 distinct CDR3 sequences; only one count was recorded for 45% to 55% of them. The ten largest make up 25% to 35% of the sample. The material sequenced was sorted CD4+, CD8+, or CD8+CD57+ T cells (not recorded which) from PBMCs. Receptors originate from a human donor with aplastic anemia.

This clonotype was observed a handful of times. V gene TRBV27 combines with J gene TRBJ2-1; 8 bases are a match to TRBD2. The CDR3 sequence is 15 residues long. Trimming at V came to 6 bases and at J to 3 bases, leaving 7 bases not matched to a gene. Looked up from germline, CDR1 is MNHEY and CDR2 is SMNVEV (reference sequence). This chain's CDR3 is CASSPGLANYNEQFF. As DNA, the CDR3 is TGTGCCAGCAGCCCTGGACTAGCAAACTACAATGAGCAGTTCTTC.

This clonotype turned up a few times. V is TRBV7-9 and J is TRBJ2-7, with unresolved D. Germline-derived CDR1 and CDR2 are SEHNR and FQNEAQ (reference sequence). The CDR3 loop spans 13 amino acids. V was shortened by 5 bases and J by 7 bases, with 15 bases between the two germline ends. CDR3 nucleotides: TGTGCCAGCAGCCTCGGGCAACGTCGGGAGCAGTACTTC. It encodes CASSLGQRREQYF.

This rearrangement joins TRBV7-2 to TRBJ2-2, with D unresolved. The V gene's germline CDR1 is SGHTA and CDR2 FQGNSA. Trimming shortened V by 2 bases and J by 0 bases, and 7 bases separated the two germline ends. CDR3 length equals 15 residues. CDR3 loop: CASSLFGPNTGELFF. The CDR3, as DNA: TGTGCCAGCAGCTTATTTGGCCCGAACACCGGGGAGCTGTTTTTT. Full variable domain (outside the CDR3, taken from reference TRBV7-2 and TRBJ2-2): GAGVSQSPSNKVTEKGKDVELRCDPISGHTALYWYRQSLGQGLEFLIYFQGNSAPDKSGLPSDRFSAERTGGSVSTLTIQRTQQEDSAVYLCASSLFGPNTGELFFGEGSRLTVL.

To note about this clonotype: A much larger clonotype is one base distant, so this may be a read error. The chain has TRBV6-5 and TRBJ1-2, with D unresolved. Trimming took 4 bases from V and 6 from J, leaving 15 bases between them. The length of the CDR3 is 14 residues. The germline gives CDR1 MNHEY, CDR2 SVGAGI. CDR3 sequence: CASSWARYDHGYTF. The CDR3 DNA follows: TGTGCCAGCAGTTGGGCAAGATACGACCATGGCTACACCTTC.

The V and J genes are TRBV2 and TRBJ2-1; 9 bases agree with TRBD2. This CDR3 region has 16 residues. V trimming: 4 bases; J trimming: 9 bases; junction bases outside the gene matches: 13. Germline CDR1 SNHLY, CDR2 FYNNEI. The CDR3 nucleotides are TGTGCCAGCAGTGTGGGAGCGGGGGGCGGAAGGGGTGAGCAGTTCTTC. Its protein product is CASSVGAGGGRGEQFF.

This clonotype came up a few times. The rearrangement uses TRBV20-1 and TRBJ2-2, with 9 bases fitting TRBD2. The CDR3 is made up of 15 amino acids. The junction had 4 bases not matched to a gene; V was cut back by 2 bases and J by 3 bases. Germline assignment: CDR1 DFQATT and CDR2 SNEGSKA (reference sequence). The CDR3 region has the DNA TGCAGTGCTAGACGACTAGCGGCGGACACCGGGGAGCTGTTTTTT. It codes for CSARRLAADTGELFF.

This clonotype was detected only a few times. V is TRBV12-5 and J is TRBJ1-5; 12 bases fit TRBD1. This CDR3 is built from 18 residues. The V and J ends lost 6 bases and 6 bases, in that order; junction bases with no gene match: 15. Germline loops: CDR1 LGHNT, CDR2 FRNRAP. The CDR3 DNA reads as TGTGCTAGTGGCGCTTTTACCGGGACAGGGGGCTTAAGTCAGCCCCAGCATTTT. This sequence encodes CASGAFTGTGGLSQPQHF.

The chain recombines TRBV19 with TRBJ1-2; D uncertain. V lost 6 bases and J 1 base, leaving 18 bases between the germline ends. This CDR3 comprises 16 residues. In germline, CDR1 is LNHDA, CDR2 SQIVND (reference sequence). CDR3 amino acids: CASSHLPGPDNYGYTF. The DNA for the CDR3 is TGTGCCAGTAGCCATTTGCCCGGGCCTGATAACTATGGCTACACCTTC. Variable domain in full (rest from reference TRBV19 and TRBJ1-2): DGGITQSPKYLFRKEGQNVTLSCEQNLNHDAMYWYRQDPGQGLRLIYYSQIVNDFQKGDIAEGYSVSREKKESFPLTVTSAQKNPTAFYLCASSHLPGPDNYGYTFGSGTRLTVV.

Note on this clonotype: A much larger clone differs by one base, so this may be a read error. This chain connects TRBV4-1 to TRBJ2-1; D uncertain. Germline V lookup: CDR1 MGHRA, CDR2 YSYEKL. This CDR3 spans 12 amino acids. The CDR3, as DNA: TGCGCCAGCAGCTCTGAATTCGATGAGCAGTCCTTC. Translating gives CASSSEFDEQSF.

The rearrangement joins TRBV9 to TRBJ2-1; 11 nucleotides match TRBD2. Germline V gene sequence: CDR1 SGDLS, CDR2 YYNGEE. J gave up 9 bases and V 4 bases, and 12 bases lay outside the gene matches. The CDR3 spans 16 residues. The CDR3 reads CASSSGLAGGSGEQFF. The DNA of the CDR3 is TGTGCCAGCAGCTCCGGCCTAGCGGGAGGTTCCGGTGAGCAGTTCTTC. Full variable domain (rest looked up from reference TRBV9 and TRBJ2-1): DSGVTQTPKHLITATGQRVTLRCSPRSGDLSVYWYQQSLDQGLQFLIQYYNGEERAKGNILERFSAQQFPDLHSELNLSSLELGDSALYFCASSSGLAGGSGEQFFGPGTRLTVL.

This clonotype was detected ten times or more. The chain joins TRBV6-4 to TRBJ1-1; D unresolved. The germline V and J ends were trimmed by 8 bases and 5 bases, with 15 bases remaining between them. Germline values: CDR1 MRHNA, CDR2 SNTAGT. CDR3 length: 13 residues. CDR3 DNA: TGTGCCAGCTTTGACGGCGGAGGTACTGAAGCTTTCTTT. Protein: CASFDGGGTEAFF.

The table lists this clonotype with many counts. This chain joins TRBV9 and TRBJ2-7, with TRBD1 as a possible D gene (6 bases). The V gene's germline CDR1 is SGDLS and CDR2 YYNGEE. This CDR3 spans 14 amino acids. Trimming pared 5 bases from V and 2 bases from J, leaving 14 bases between. CDR3 protein: CASSRVGDTYEQYF. As DNA, the CDR3 is TGTGCCAGCAGTCGCGTAGGGGACACCTACGAGCAGTACTTC.

The chain carries TRBV14 and TRBJ2-5; 8 nucleotides align to TRBD1. V shed 3 bases, J shed 5 bases, and the junction held 11 bases outside the gene matches. Looked up from germline, CDR1 is SGHDN and CDR2 is FVKESK. The CDR3 spans 16 residues. CDR3 nucleotide sequence: TGTGCCAGCAGCCAGGTTGGACAGGGTGTCAGGGAGACCCAGTACTTC. It codes for CASSQVGQGVRETQYF.

The V gene is TRBV20-1, the J gene TRBJ2-5; 10 bases are shared with TRBD2. Trimming cost V 4 bases and J 2 bases; bases outside gene matches: 7. CDR3 length equals 15 residues. Germline V gene sequence: CDR1 DFQATT, CDR2 SNEGSKA (reference sequence). The CDR3 DNA sequence: TGCAGTGCTACTAGCGGGGGACTCGAACAAGAGACCCAGTACTTC. It encodes CSATSGGLEQETQYF.

The J gene is TRBJ2-1, the V gene TRBV11-1, with TRBD1 matching over 10 bases. CDR3 length: 15 amino acids. The V segment lost 9 bases and the J segment 12 bases; nucleotides outside the gene matches: 17. Germline V lookup: CDR1 SGHAT, CDR2 FQDESV (reference sequence). CDR3: CASDLRDRGRVGQFF. Written as DNA, the CDR3 is TGTGCCAGTGACCTCCGGGACAGGGGACGAGTTGGGCAGTTCTTC.

This chain uses TRBV24-1 with TRBJ2-5; D unresolved. The CDR3 has 13 residues. Germline assignment: CDR1 KGHDR and CDR2 SFDVKD. Trimming pared 3 bases from V and 4 bases from J, leaving 8 bases between. The CDR3 DNA reads TGTGCCACCAGTGATGGGGTGGGAGAGACCCAGTACTTC. It yields the protein CATSDGVGETQYF.

This rearrangement joins TRBV27 to TRBJ2-2; D perhaps matches TRBD2 (6 bases). V was shortened by 0 bases and J by 2 bases, with 19 bases between the two germline ends. The CDR3 sequence is 19 residues long. Germline V lookup: CDR1 MNHEY, CDR2 SMNVEV (reference sequence). The CDR3 sequence: CASSLSLPLLAANTGELFF. The CDR3 DNA sequence: TGTGCCAGCAGTTTATCCCTCCCCTTACTAGCAGCCAACACCGGGGAGCTGTTTTTT.

The chain joins TRBV15 to TRBJ2-7; D unclear. Germline CDR1 is LNHNV and CDR2 is YYDKDF (reference sequence). This CDR3 spans 16 amino acids. V gave up 0 bases and J gave up 0 bases, with 12 bases separating them. CDR3 amino acids: CATSREVAVPSYEQYF. In nucleotides, the CDR3 is TGTGCCACCAGCAGAGAGGTTGCGGTTCCCTCCTACGAGCAGTACTTC. Full variable domain (remainder filled in from reference TRBV15 and TRBJ2-7): DAMVIQNPRYQVTQFGKPVTLSCSQTLNHNVMYWYQQKSSQAPKLLFHYYDKDFNNEADTPDNFQSRRPNTSFCFLDIRSPGLGDTAMYLCATSREVAVPSYEQYFGPGTRLTVT.

This clonotype has a count of ten or more. The chain links TRBV11-2 to TRBJ2-5; the D gene is possibly TRBD2 (6 bases). This CDR3 contains 18 residues. V lost 5 bases and J lost 0, with 22 bases in between. The germline gives CDR1 SGHAT, CDR2 FQNNGV. CDR3 in amino acids: CASSPEGLGGTYQETQYF. The DNA for the CDR3 is TGTGCCAGCAGCCCAGAGGGGTTGGGGGGAACGTACCAAGAGACCCAGTACTTC.

Worth noting for this clonotype: This may be a read error: a much more frequent sequence differs by one nucleotide. The rearrangement links TRBV5-4 to TRBJ2-1, with 11 bases lining up with TRBD1. Germline V gene data show CDR1 as SGHNT and CDR2 as YYREEE (reference sequence). This CDR3 comprises 15 residues. The CDR3 reads CANSSPDRGQEEQFF. For the CDR3, the DNA is TGTGCCAACAGCTCTCCGGACAGGGGGCAGGAGGAGCAGTTCTTC.

This clonotype occurred many times. The chain joins TRBV7-3 to TRBJ1-1; D ambiguous. CDR1 is SGHTA and CDR2 is FQGTGA in the germline V gene. This CDR3 is 13 amino acids long. The V end lost 2 bases, the J end lost 8 bases, and 12 bases lay between the germline ends. The CDR3 sequence: CASSLGPEREAFF. DNA for the CDR3: TGTGCCAGCAGCTTAGGGCCCGAACGCGAAGCTTTCTTT.

The rearrangement links TRBV25-1 to TRBJ2-3; 10 nucleotides line up with TRBD1. The CDR3 length is 18 residues. J was trimmed by 4 bases and V by 1 base; bases with no gene match: 11. Germline values: CDR1 MGHDK, CDR2 SYGVNS. The CDR3 nucleotides read TGTGCCAGCAGTGAATTCACCGGGACAGGGGATGGCGCAGATACGCAGTATTTT. Amino acid sequence: CASSEFTGTGDGADTQYF.

Notes on this clonotype: This may be a read error: a much more frequent sequence differs by one nucleotide. The genes are TRBV6-2 or TRBV6-3 and TRBJ2-7; D may be TRBD2 (5 bases). This CDR3 comprises 16 residues. Germline-derived CDR1 and CDR2 are MNHEY and SVGEGT. CDR3 protein: CASSYGGSRLEYEQHF. Here the CDR3 DNA reads TGTGCCAGCAGTTACGGAGGCAGCCGCCTAGAGTACGAGCAGCACTTC.

This clonotype was recorded only once. The gene calls are TRBV20-1 and TRBJ1-5, with 8 bases identical to TRBD1. J gave up 2 bases and V 3 bases, and 6 bases lay outside the gene matches. Germline-derived CDR1 and CDR2 are DFQATT and SNEGSKA (reference sequence). This CDR3 region has 15 residues. This chain's CDR3 is CSARAPTGGNQPQHF. In nucleotides, the CDR3 is TGCAGTGCTAGGGCCCCGACAGGGGGCAATCAGCCCCAGCATTTT.